Included here is one T cell receptor (beta chain) sequence, with context. The investigators amplified TCR beta CDR3 regions from RNA transcripts. A first-round RT-PCR of the TCR CDR3 used the HTBI primer set. Each CDR3 protein gets one entry after TCRdb re-called the multiplex PCR reads with MiXCR. Of fewer than 350,000 distinct CDR3 sequences detected, approximately 18% appear once; the ten largest clones hold under 45%. The data were obtained in a study of T cells in Graves' hyperthyroidism and ophthalmopathy. The overall study: Before any treatment, at initial diagnosis, peripheral blood was collected.

Ophthalmopathy cases scored 3 or more on the Clinical Activity Score and 4 or more on NOSPECS grade, with duration below 3 months. Orbital computed tomography and thyroid ultrasound, together with serum TRAb and thyroxine and clinical symptoms, were used for diagnoses. The CDR3 loop spans 13 amino acids. Germline trimming cut 0 bases from V and 9 bases from J; bases unmatched to any gene: 5. The germline gives CDR1 SGDLS, CDR2 YYNGEE. Source material: blood. The origin of this receptor is a man aged 50-59 years with Graves' ophthalmopathy. The genes are TRBV9 and TRBJ1-1; 7 positions agree with TRBD1. The CDR3 DNA is TGTGCCAGCAGCGTAGCTACCAGGGGGAAAGCTTTCTTT. Translation gives CASSVATRGKAFF.